This T cell receptor (beta chain) was obtained from a study of cytomegalovirus exposure and HLA in healthy donors. This CDR3 has 16 amino acids. Between the trimmed V and J ends, which lost 5 bases and 0 bases, there was a span of 14 bases. In germline, CDR1 is SGHTA, CDR2 FQGNSA. Worth noting for this clone: Its antigen is currently unknown.

General study results and limits: TCR beta V- and J-gene trimming, according to a later analysis, was linked to a missense DCLRE1C variant. Later on, analysis showed that most CMV-associated TCR beta chains appeared to be HLA-restricted.

The PCR used 60 Vbeta and 13 Jbeta primers. Sequenced by immunoSEQ multiplex PCR; TCRdb stores in-frame clones only, minus some. This sample yields roughly 160,000 clones, of which approximately 78% are seen a single time; roughly 7.7% belongs to the top ten. The sequenced sample was PBMCs. The TCR originated in a woman in her 30s in good health and CMV-seropositive. The rearrangement joins TRBV7-2 to TRBJ1-3, with a tentative D call TRBD1 (6 bases). In DNA form, the CDR3 reads TGTGCCAGCAGCCCTGGACAGCCGAGCTCTGGAAACACCATATATTTT. Its protein product is CASSPGQPSSGNTIYF.